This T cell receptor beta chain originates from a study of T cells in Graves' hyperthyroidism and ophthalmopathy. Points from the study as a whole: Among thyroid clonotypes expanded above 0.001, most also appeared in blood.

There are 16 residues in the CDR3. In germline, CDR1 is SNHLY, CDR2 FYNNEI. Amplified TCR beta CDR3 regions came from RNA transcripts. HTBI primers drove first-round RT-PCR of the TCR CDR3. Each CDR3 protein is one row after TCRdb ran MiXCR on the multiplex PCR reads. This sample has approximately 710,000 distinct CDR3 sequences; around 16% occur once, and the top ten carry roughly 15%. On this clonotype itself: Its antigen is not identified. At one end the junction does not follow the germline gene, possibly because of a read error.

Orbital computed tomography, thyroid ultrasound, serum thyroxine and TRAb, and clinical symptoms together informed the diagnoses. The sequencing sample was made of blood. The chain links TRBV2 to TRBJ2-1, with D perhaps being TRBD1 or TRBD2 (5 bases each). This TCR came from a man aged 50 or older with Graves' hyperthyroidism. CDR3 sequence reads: CASREGDLGAYNEQFF. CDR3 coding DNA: TGTGCCAGCAGGGAAGGGGACCTGGGGGCCTACAATGAGCAGTTCTTC.